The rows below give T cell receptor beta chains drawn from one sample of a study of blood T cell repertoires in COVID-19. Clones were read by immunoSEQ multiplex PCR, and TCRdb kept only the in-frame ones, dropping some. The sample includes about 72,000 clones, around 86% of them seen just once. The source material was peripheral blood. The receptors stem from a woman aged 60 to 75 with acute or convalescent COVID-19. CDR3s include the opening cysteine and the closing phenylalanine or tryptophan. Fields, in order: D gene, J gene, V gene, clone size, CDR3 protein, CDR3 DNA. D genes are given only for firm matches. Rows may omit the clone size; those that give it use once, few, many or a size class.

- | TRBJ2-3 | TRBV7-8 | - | CASSLAGLLTDTQYF | TGTGCCAGCAGCTTAGCTGGACTACTCACAGATACGCAGTATTTT
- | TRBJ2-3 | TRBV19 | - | CASSIVGADTQYF | TGTGCCAGTAGTATAGTCGGGGCAGATACGCAGTATTTT
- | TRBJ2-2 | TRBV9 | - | CASSVLPGDSGELFF | TGTGCCAGCAGCGTTTTACCGGGGGACAGCGGGGAGCTGTTTTTT
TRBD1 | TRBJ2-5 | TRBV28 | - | CASSLGTGGGETQYF | TGTGCCAGCAGTTTGGGGACAGGGGGCGGGGAGACCCAGTACTTC
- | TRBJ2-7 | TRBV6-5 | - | CASRLGLYEQYF | TGTGCCAGCCGGTTGGGGCTGTACGAGCAGTACTTC
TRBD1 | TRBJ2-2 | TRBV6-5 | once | CASSVDRGWTGELFF | TGTGCCAGCAGCGTAGACAGGGGGTGGACCGGGGAGCTGTTTTTT
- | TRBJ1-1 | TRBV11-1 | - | CASSLVGGTEAFF | TGTGCCAGCAGCTTAGTAGGGGGCACTGAAGCTTTCTTT
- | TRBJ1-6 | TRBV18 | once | CASSPGGGAGLNSPLHF | TGTGCCAGCTCACCGGGTGGTGGAGCGGGTCTTAATTCACCCCTCCACTTT
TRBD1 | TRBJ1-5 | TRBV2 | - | CASNLGQGNNQPQHF | TGTGCCAGCAATCTGGGACAGGGGAACAATCAGCCCCAGCATTTT
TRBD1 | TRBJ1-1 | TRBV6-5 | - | CAIAGGRNTEAFF | TGTGCCATCGCAGGGGGCAGGAACACTGAAGCTTTCTTT
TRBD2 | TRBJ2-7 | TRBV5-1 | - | CASSTERGLSYEQYF | TGCGCCAGCAGCACAGAGCGGGGGCTCTCCTACGAGCAGTACTTC
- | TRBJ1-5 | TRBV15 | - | CATSREGKGQPQHF | TGTGCCACCAGCAGAGAGGGGAAGGGGCAGCCCCAGCATTTT
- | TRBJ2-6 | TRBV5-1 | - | CASSPPFSGANVLTF | TGCGCCAGCAGCCCCCCATTCTCTGGGGCCAACGTCCTGACTTTC
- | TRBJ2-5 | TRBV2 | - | CASSGQGQETQYF | TGTGCCAGCAGTGGTCAGGGACAAGAGACCCAGTACTTC
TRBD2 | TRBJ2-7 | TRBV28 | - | CASSFERGGNYEQYF | TGTGCCAGCAGTTTCGAGCGGGGGGGAAACTACGAGCAGTACTTC
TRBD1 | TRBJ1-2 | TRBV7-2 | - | CASSPRTGANYGYTF | TGTGCCAGCAGCCCCCGGACAGGGGCTAACTATGGCTACACCTTC
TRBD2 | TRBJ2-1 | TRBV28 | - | CASSSGGGMAYNEQFF | TGTGCCAGCAGTTCCGGGGGGGGAATGGCCTACAATGAGCAGTTCTTC
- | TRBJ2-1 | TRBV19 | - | CASSIRDTPYNEQFF | TGTGCCAGTAGTATACGGGACACCCCTTACAATGAGCAGTTCTTC
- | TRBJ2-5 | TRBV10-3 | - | CAISEATGGETQYF | TGTGCCATCAGTGAAGCAACAGGTGGAGAGACCCAGTACTTC
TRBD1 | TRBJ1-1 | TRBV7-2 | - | CASSLKTGETEAFF | TGTGCCAGCAGCTTAAAAACAGGGGAGACTGAAGCTTTCTTT
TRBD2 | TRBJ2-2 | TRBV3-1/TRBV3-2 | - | CASSQEGQGGIHTNTGELFF | TGTGCCAGCAGCCAAGAAGGGCAGGGAGGGATTCACACGAACACCGGGGAGCTGTTTTTT
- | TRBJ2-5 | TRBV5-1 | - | CASSLEASEQETQYF | TGCGCCAGCAGCTTGGAGGCTAGCGAGCAAGAGACCCAGTACTTC
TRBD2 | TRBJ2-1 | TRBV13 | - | CASSLGTSGYEQFF | TGTGCCAGCAGCTTAGGGACTAGCGGCTATGAGCAGTTCTTC
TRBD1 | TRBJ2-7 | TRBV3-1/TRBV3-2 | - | CASSLGTEAYEQYF | TGTGCCAGCAGCCTCGGGACAGAGGCCTACGAGCAGTACTTC
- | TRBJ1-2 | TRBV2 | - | CASSASRARGYTF | TGTGCCAGCAGTGCCTCGAGGGCCAGAGGCTACACCTTC
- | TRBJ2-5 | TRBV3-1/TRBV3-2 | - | CASSQGGTPQETQYF | TGTGCCAGCAGCCAAGGAGGCACACCTCAAGAGACCCAGTACTTC
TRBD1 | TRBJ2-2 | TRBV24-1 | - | CATSVDRGENTGELFF | TGTGCCACCAGTGTCGACAGGGGCGAGAACACCGGGGAGCTGTTTTTT